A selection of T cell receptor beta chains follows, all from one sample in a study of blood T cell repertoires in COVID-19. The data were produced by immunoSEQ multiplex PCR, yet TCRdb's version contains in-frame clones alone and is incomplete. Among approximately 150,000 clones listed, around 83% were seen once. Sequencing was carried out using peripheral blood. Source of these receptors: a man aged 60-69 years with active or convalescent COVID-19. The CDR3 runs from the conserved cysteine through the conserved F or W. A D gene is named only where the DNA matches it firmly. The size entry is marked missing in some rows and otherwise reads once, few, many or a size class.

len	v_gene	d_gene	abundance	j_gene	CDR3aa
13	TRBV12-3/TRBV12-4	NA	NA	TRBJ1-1	CASRGVFGTEAFF
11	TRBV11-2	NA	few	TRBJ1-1	CASRRNTEAFF
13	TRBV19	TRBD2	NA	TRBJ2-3	CASSNEAGGTAYF
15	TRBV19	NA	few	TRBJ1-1	CASIVRVPANTEAFF
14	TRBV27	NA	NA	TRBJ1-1	CASSLLGGNTEAFF
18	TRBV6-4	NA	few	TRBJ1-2	CASSDSPGHPQRGGGYTF
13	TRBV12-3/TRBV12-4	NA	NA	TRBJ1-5	CASTYHRDQPQHF
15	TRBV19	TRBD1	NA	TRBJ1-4	CASSIGQGIDEKLFF
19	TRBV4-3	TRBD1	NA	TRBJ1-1	CASSQDLPSTGGGRTEAFF
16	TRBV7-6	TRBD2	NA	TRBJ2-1	CASSLASSGSFNEQFF
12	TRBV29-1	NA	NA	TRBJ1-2	CSASQGINGYTF
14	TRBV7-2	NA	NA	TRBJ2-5	CASSSQGSQETQYF
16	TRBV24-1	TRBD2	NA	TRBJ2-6	CATSAGGGSGANVLTF
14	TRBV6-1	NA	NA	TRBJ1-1	CASSESGRNTEAFF
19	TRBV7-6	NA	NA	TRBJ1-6	CASSPRASTGTHYNSPLHF
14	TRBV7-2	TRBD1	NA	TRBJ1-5	CASSWDRDGQPQHF
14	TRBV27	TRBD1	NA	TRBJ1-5	CASSQNRGVQPQHF
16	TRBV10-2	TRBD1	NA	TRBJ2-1	CASTKTDRAVGNEQFF
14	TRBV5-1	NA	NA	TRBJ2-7	CASSGYGVLNEQYF
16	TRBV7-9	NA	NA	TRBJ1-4	CASSRRTGITGEKLFF
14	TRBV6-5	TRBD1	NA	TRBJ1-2	CASTKVGTAYGYTF
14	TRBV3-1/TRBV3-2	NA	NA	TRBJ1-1	CASSQAQGNTEAFF
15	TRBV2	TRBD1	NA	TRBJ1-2	CASREGTGSPYGYTF
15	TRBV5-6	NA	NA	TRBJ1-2	CASSLYGPPYYGYTF
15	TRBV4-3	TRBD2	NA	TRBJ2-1	CASRPGTSGDNEQFF
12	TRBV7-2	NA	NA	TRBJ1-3	CASRESGNTIYF
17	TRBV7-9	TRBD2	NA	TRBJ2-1	CASSSGLAGSAYNEQFF
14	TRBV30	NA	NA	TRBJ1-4	CAWSRSTVGEKLFF
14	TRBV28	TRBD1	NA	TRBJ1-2	CASSLRTGRGGYTF
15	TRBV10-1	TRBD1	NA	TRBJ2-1	CASSEGTGGLNEQFF
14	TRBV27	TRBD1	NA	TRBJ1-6	CASSRDRADSPLHF
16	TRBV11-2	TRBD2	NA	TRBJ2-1	CASSIAPASGHNEQFF
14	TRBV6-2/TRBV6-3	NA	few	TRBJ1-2	CASSYNAGRYGYTF
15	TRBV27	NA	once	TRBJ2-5	CASSPLAGAWETQYF
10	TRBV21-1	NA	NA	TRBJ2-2	CASSSLELFF
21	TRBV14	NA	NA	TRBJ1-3	CASSQTRDTTLSSYSGNTIYF
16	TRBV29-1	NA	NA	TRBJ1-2	CSVDLRRDSGRNGYTF
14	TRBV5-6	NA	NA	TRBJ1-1	CASSLDPGSTEAFF
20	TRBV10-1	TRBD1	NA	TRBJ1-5	CASSEVYRQGRRYSNQPQHF
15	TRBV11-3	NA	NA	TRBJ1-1	CASSLPGGLNTEAFF
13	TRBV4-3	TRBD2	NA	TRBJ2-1	CASSQRGRGEQFF
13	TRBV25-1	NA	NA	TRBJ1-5	CASRAGPNQPQHF
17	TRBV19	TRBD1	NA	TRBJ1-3	CASSQGQVGPSGNTIYF
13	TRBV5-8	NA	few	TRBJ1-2	CASSLNSLYGYTF
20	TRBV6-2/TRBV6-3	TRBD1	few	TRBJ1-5	CASSYSNWRVGQGAIQPQHF
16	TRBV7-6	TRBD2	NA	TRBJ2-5	CASSLGGLAGEETQYF
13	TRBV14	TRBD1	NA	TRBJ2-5	CASSQDRGRSQYF